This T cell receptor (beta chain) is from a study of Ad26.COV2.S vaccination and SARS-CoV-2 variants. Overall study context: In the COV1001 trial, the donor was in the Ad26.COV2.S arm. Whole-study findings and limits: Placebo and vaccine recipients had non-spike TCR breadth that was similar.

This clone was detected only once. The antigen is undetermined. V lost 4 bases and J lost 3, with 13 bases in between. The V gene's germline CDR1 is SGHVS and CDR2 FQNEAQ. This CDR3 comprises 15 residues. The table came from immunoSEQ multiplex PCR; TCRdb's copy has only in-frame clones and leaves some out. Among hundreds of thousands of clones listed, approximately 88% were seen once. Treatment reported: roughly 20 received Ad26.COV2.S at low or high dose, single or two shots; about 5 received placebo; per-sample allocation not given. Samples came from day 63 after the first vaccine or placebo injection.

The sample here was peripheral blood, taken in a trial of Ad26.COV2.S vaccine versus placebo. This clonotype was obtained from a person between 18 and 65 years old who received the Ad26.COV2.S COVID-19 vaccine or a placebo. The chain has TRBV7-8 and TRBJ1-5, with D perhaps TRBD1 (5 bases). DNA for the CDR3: TGTGCCAGCAGCTCGCTTTCGGGGCTCAATCAGCCCCAGCATTTT. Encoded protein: CASSSLSGLNQPQHF.